The 15 T cell receptor beta chains presented below share a single source sample, sequenced in a study of PD-1 blockade in classical Hodgkin lymphoma. Generated by immunoSEQ multiplex PCR, the TCRdb table keeps only in-frame clones and is missing some. The sample gives around 6,700 clones, 73% of which show up once; roughly 13% is in the top ten. Described time point: cycle 4 day 1 (C4D1), after about 6 weeks of nivolumab. Brentuximab vedotin exposure varied, and every patient relapsed after autologous stem cell transplantation. PBMCs were thawed, and CD8+ T cells were then isolated from them by magnetic negative selection. The sample here was CD8+ T cells from blood, taken before the fourth cycle of nivolumab. Every receptor here comes from a human donor with classical Hodgkin lymphoma.

DNA for the CDR3: TGCGCCAGCAGCCCGGACATACCCGCGGAGCTGTTTTTT. This encodes CASSPDIPAELFF. J is TRBJ2-2 and V is TRBV5-1, with D perhaps TRBD1 (5 bases). Germline V gene sequence: CDR1 SGHRS, CDR2 YFSETQ. The V end was cut by 4 bases, the J end by 10 bases, with 14 bases between. CDR3 length: 13 amino acids.

The chain combines TRBV28 with TRBJ2-2; D is uncertain. The V gene's germline CDR1 is MDHEN and CDR2 SYDVKM. The CDR3 is 12 residues long. V dropped 6 bases and J dropped 6 bases, with 8 bases sitting between them. The CDR3 nucleotides read TGTGCCAGCAGCATTGGCCCCGGGGAGCTGTTTTTT. Protein sequence: CASSIGPGELFF. Combining the CDR3 with reference TRBV28 and TRBJ2-2 gives the whole variable domain DVKVTQSSRYLVKRTGEKVFLECVQDMDHENMFWYRQDPGLGLRLIYFSYDVKMKEKGDIPEGYSVSREKKERFSLILESASTNQTSMYLCASSIGPGELFFGEGSRLTVL.

This rearrangement joins TRBV27 to TRBJ2-1; 8 nucleotides agree with TRBD2. The junction had 3 bases not matched to a gene; V was cut back by 0 bases and J by 5 bases. Germline values: CDR1 MNHEY, CDR2 SMNVEV (reference sequence). The CDR3 runs to 15 residues. CDR3 coding DNA: TGTGCCAGCAGTTTATCGAGCGGGAGAGACAATGAGCAGTTCTTC. Amino acid sequence: CASSLSSGRDNEQFF.

This clone has a handful of counts. This sequence joins TRBV4-1 and TRBJ1-1; D may be TRBD1 (5 bases). The CDR3 loop spans 14 amino acids. V was shortened by 4 bases and J by 1 base, with 10 bases between the two germline ends. Germline V gene sequence: CDR1 MGHRA, CDR2 YSYEKL. The CDR3 here is CASSLRGKNTEAFF. The CDR3 DNA is TGCGCCAGCAGCCTGAGGGGAAAGAACACTGAAGCTTTCTTT.

This chain connects TRBV27 to TRBJ1-1, with TRBD1 identical over 7 bases. V lost 5 bases, J lost 9 bases, and 9 bases stayed unmatched. CDR1 and CDR2 (germline): MNHEY, SMNVEV (reference sequence). The CDR3 contains 13 residues. The CDR3 protein is CASSLVGTDQAFF. Written as DNA, the CDR3 is TGTGCCAGCAGTCTCGTAGGGACAGACCAAGCTTTCTTT.

The table lists this clone with a count of one. The gene calls are TRBV7-6 and TRBJ2-7; D is possibly TRBD2 (6 bases). The V gene's germline CDR1 is SGHVS and CDR2 FNYEAQ. The CDR3 is made up of 13 amino acids. V lost 5 bases, J lost 3 bases, and 11 bases lay in between. The CDR3 DNA reads as TGTGCCAGCAGCGCGGGACCAAACTACGAGCAGTACTTC. Its translation: CASSAGPNYEQYF.

This clone is judged large. The J gene is TRBJ2-3, the V gene TRBV7-3, with D uncertain. V was pared by 4 bases and J by 0 bases, with 11 bases between. CDR3 length: 15 amino acids. Germline V gives CDR1 SGHTA, CDR2 FQGTGA. Here the CDR3 reads CASSWHGPSTDTQYF. CDR3 nucleotides: TGTGCCAGCAGCTGGCACGGACCAAGCACAGATACGCAGTATTTT.

This sequence joins TRBV4-1 and TRBJ1-5; perhaps TRBD1 as D (5 bases). Germline V CDR1 and CDR2: MGHRA, YSYEKL. The CDR3 has 16 residues. V was cut by 4 bases and J by 6 bases, with 19 bases left in between. The CDR3 DNA reads as TGCGCCAGCAGCCCCTTCCCGGGCAGGGTAAGTCAGCCCCAGCATTTT. Translating gives CASSPFPGRVSQPQHF.

The V call is TRBV19, the J call TRBJ2-2; TRBD1 agrees at 7 bases. CDR3 length: 17 residues. With V trimmed by 6 bases and J by 7 bases, 17 bases remained unmatched. From germline, CDR1 is LNHDA and CDR2 SQIVND (reference sequence). The CDR3 DNA reads as TGTGCCAGTAGCACCTATCCCCAGACGAGGGGGCTCGGGGAGCTGTTTTTT. It translates to CASSTYPQTRGLGELFF.

Comment on this clone: Other DNA sequences in the sample encode the same CDR3. V is TRBV7-3 and J is TRBJ1-1; no firm D call. This CDR3 has 13 amino acids. CDR1 and CDR2 (germline): SGHTA, FQGTGA. V shed 3 bases and J shed 3 bases, with 8 bases lying between them. This CDR3 is CASSLNSHTEAFF. In DNA form, the CDR3 reads TGTGCCAGCAGCTTGAATAGCCACACTGAAGCTTTCTTT.

The V and J genes are TRBV7-3 and TRBJ2-7; D call uncertain. Trimming left V 2 bases short and J 7 bases short, with 18 bases between. The CDR3 runs to 15 residues. Germline CDR1 is SGHTA and CDR2 is FQGTGA. Here the CDR3 DNA reads TGTGCCAGCAGCTTATTGGTGTCTATCTCTAAGGAGCAGTACTTC. It translates to CASSLLVSISKEQYF. Complete variable domain (other parts from reference TRBV7-3 and TRBJ2-7): GAGVSQTPSNKVTEKGKYVELRCDPISGHTALYWYRQSLGQGPEFLIYFQGTGAADDSGLPNDRFFAVRPEGSVSTLKIQRTERGDSAVYLCASSLLVSISKEQYFGPGTRLTVT.

DNA of the CDR3: TGTGCCAGCAGTTACTCGAATACTAGAAAGTTCTTC. Protein sequence: CASSYSNTRKFF. V usage is TRBV6-5 and J usage is TRBJ2-1, with a weak D call TRBD2 (5 bases). The CDR3 contains 12 residues. Trimming removed 0 bases at V and 14 bases at J, with 11 bases between. CDR1 and CDR2 from the germline V gene are MNHEY and SVGAGI.

This clone has a handful of counts. The chain joins TRBV19 to TRBJ1-3; no firm D call. The germline CDR1 and CDR2 sequences are LNHDA and SQIVND (reference sequence). Trimming removed 5 bases from V and 0 bases from J, with 14 bases in between. This CDR3 is 16 amino acids long. The CDR3 sequence: CASSFPDGVSGNTIYF. The CDR3 DNA is TGTGCCAGTAGTTTCCCCGACGGCGTCTCTGGAAACACCATATATTTT.

The rearrangement joins TRBV16 to TRBJ2-1, with TRBD1 identical over 7 bases. Trimming removed 3 bases from V and 5 bases from J; junction bases left unmatched: 7. The CDR3 has 15 amino acids. CDR1 and CDR2 from the germline V gene are KGHSY and FQNENV. The CDR3 DNA reads as TGTGCCAGCAGCCATAGACAGGGAGTGGACAATGAGCAGTTCTTC. As protein: CASSHRQGVDNEQFF. The full variable domain, its missing parts supplied by reference TRBV16 and TRBJ2-1, is GEEVAQTPKHLVRGEGQKAKLYCAPIKGHSYVFWYQQVLKNEFKFLISFQNENVFDETGMPKERFSAKCLPNSPCSLEIQATKLEDSAVYFCASSHRQGVDNEQFFGPGTRLTVL.

The chain has TRBV19 and TRBJ2-5; TRBD2 aligns across 12 bases. Trimming at V came to 4 bases and at J to 5 bases, leaving 11 bases not matched to a gene. Germline assignment: CDR1 LNHDA and CDR2 SQIVND (reference sequence). CDR3 size: 17 residues. This CDR3 reads CASSTWTSGVRGETQYF. CDR3 in DNA: TGTGCCAGTAGTACGTGGACTAGCGGGGTGAGAGGGGAGACCCAGTACTTC.